Following are 15 T cell receptor beta chains from one sample sequenced in a study of shared clonotypes between healthy human individuals (dated by TCRdb to the early 2020s). The protocol used for the library was the immunoSEQ multiplex PCR assay. TCRdb limited this immuneACCESS table to in-frame rearrangements with V and J called. A share of clones is missing; checked studies link under half to unresolved V genes, and the rest is unexplained. This sample holds approximately 2,000,000 clones; around 92% were observed only once. The top ten clonotypes cover 0.3% to 0.4% of the sample. Specimen: naive CD4+ T cells from PBMCs. Per the publication, the cell subset or site label means: CD45RA+ positively selected. These receptors came from a man between 18 and 35 years old in good health. Some clones in this sample may be carry-over from other donors' samples.

J is TRBJ2-2 and V is TRBV5-1; tentative D call: TRBD1 (5 bases). The CDR3 runs to 15 residues. Germline V gives CDR1 SGHRS, CDR2 YFSETQ. The V gene lost 4 bases and the J gene lost 1 base, with 11 bases spanning the gap. DNA for the CDR3: TGCGCCAGCAGCCCAGACAGTGAGAACACCGGGGAGCTGTTTTTT. Protein sequence: CASSPDSENTGELFF. Full variable domain (outside the CDR3, taken from reference TRBV5-1 and TRBJ2-2): KAGVTQTPRYLIKTRGQQVTLSCSPISGHRSVSWYQQTPGQGLQFLFEYFSETQRNKGNFPGRFSGRQFSNSRSEMNVSTLELGDSALYLCASSPDSENTGELFFGEGSRLTVL.

The chain combines TRBV14 with TRBJ2-1, with 9 bases lining up with TRBD1. CDR1 is SGHDN, CDR2 FVKESK, per germline. The trim removed 1 base at V and 6 bases at J, leaving 7 bases unmatched. This CDR3 spans 16 amino acids. CDR3 sequence reads: CASSQVGTGWRNEQFF. The CDR3 DNA reads TGTGCCAGCAGCCAAGTCGGGACAGGGTGGCGCAATGAGCAGTTCTTC.

V gene TRBV7-3 combines with J gene TRBJ2-1, with 10 bases lining up with TRBD2. From germline, CDR1 is SGHTA and CDR2 FQGTGA. The CDR3 contains 16 residues. Germline trimming cut 5 bases from V and 4 bases from J; bases unmatched to any gene: 8. The CDR3 spells CASSLGLAVRYNEQFF. Here the CDR3 DNA reads TGTGCCAGCAGCCTAGGACTAGCGGTGCGGTACAATGAGCAGTTCTTC.

V and J are TRBV27 and TRBJ2-3; 8 nucleotides agree with TRBD2. Germline V gene sequence: CDR1 MNHEY, CDR2 SMNVEV (reference sequence). J gave up 2 bases and V 6 bases, and 4 bases lay outside the gene matches. The CDR3 is 14 amino acids. The chain's CDR3 is CASRREASTDTQYF. In DNA, the CDR3 is TGTGCCAGCAGGCGGGAGGCCTCCACAGATACGCAGTATTTT.

The chain carries TRBV5-8 and TRBJ1-1; unclear D gene. The CDR3 totals 14 residues. The germline CDR1 and CDR2 sequences are SGHTS and YDEGEE. The V end was cut by 0 bases, the J end by 0 bases, with 6 bases between. The CDR3 loop is CASSLGVVNTEAFF. The CDR3 coding sequence is TGTGCCAGCAGCTTGGGAGTGGTGAACACTGAAGCTTTCTTT.

The gene calls are TRBV27 and TRBJ2-7; 7 bases are shared with TRBD2. In germline, CDR1 is MNHEY, CDR2 SMNVEV (reference sequence). The CDR3 runs 14 residues. The V segment lost 3 bases and the J segment 4 bases; nucleotides outside the gene matches: 6. In nucleotides, the CDR3 is TGTGCCAGCAGTTTGCTAGCGGCACCGTACGAGCAGTACTTC. Translation: CASSLLAAPYEQYF.

This clone has a single count. V gene TRBV6-6 combines with J gene TRBJ1-5; TRBD1 might be the D (5 bases). Germline V gene lookup returns CDR1 MNHNY and CDR2 SVGAGI (reference sequence). Trimming removed 6 bases at V and 0 bases at J, with 12 bases between. This CDR3 has 15 residues. This chain's CDR3 is CASSPGGNSNQPQHF. As DNA, the CDR3 is TGTGCCAGCAGCCCCGGGGGGAATAGCAATCAGCCCCAGCATTTT.

This chain joins TRBV11-2 and TRBJ2-3; D uncertain. V lost 0 bases and J 14 bases, leaving 15 bases between the germline ends. CDR3 length equals 13 residues. The V gene's germline CDR1 is SGHAT and CDR2 FQNNGV. The CDR3 protein is CASSLDLTDRRYF. The CDR3 DNA is TGTGCCAGCAGCTTAGATCTAACCGACCGCCGGTATTTT.

The chain employs TRBV9 and TRBJ1-2, with 8 bases that match TRBD1. J was trimmed by 2 bases and V by 3 bases; bases with no gene match: 15. The CDR3 totals 18 residues. Per the germline V gene, CDR1 is SGDLS and CDR2 is YYNGEE. The CDR3 DNA follows: TGTGCCAGCAGCGCCCGGGGCAGGGGGCGCGATCGGAACTATGGCTACACCTTC. Amino acid sequence: CASSARGRGRDRNYGYTF.

The V and J genes are TRBV7-9 and TRBJ2-7; no reliable D call. Trimming pared 5 bases from V and 2 bases from J, leaving 7 bases between. The CDR3 extends over 12 amino acids. Germline lookup yields CDR1 SEHNR and CDR2 FQNEAQ (reference sequence). CDR3 residues: CASSARAYEQYF. The CDR3 coding sequence is TGTGCCAGCAGCGCACGTGCCTACGAGCAGTACTTC.

The CDR3 here is CASSVRTGTYEQYF. Here the CDR3 DNA reads TGCGCCAGCAGCGTCCGGACAGGGACCTACGAGCAGTACTTC. This chain connects TRBV4-3 to TRBJ2-7, with TRBD1 matching over 8 bases. The CDR3 has 14 amino acids. Germline trimming cut 5 bases from V and 2 bases from J; bases unmatched to any gene: 5. The germline CDR1 and CDR2 sequences are LGHNA and YSLEER.

The chain is built from TRBV10-3 and TRBJ2-7; 7 bases line up with TRBD2. The CDR3 runs to 18 residues. From germline, CDR1 is ENHRY and CDR2 SYGVKD. The ends lost 6 bases at V and 3 bases at J; junction bases unmatched: 20. The CDR3 reads CAISQWTTSAKGFYEQYF. CDR3 bases: TGTGCCATCAGCCAATGGACCACTAGCGCTAAGGGATTCTACGAGCAGTACTTC.

V usage is TRBV12-5 and J usage is TRBJ2-7, with 9 bases matching TRBD2. Unmatched junction bases numbered 6, after V lost 6 bases and J lost 3 bases. From germline, CDR1 is LGHNT and CDR2 FRNRAP. The length of the CDR3 is 14 residues. The CDR3 spells CASGPGTSFYEQYF. The CDR3 DNA reads as TGTGCTAGTGGCCCCGGGACTAGCTTCTACGAGCAGTACTTC.

The gene calls are TRBV5-1 and TRBJ1-3, with TRBD1 as a possible D gene (6 bases). The length of the CDR3 is 18 residues. Trimming stripped 0 bases from V and 0 bases from J, with 16 bases between. In germline, CDR1 is SGHRS, CDR2 YFSETQ. The CDR3 DNA is TGCGCCAGCAGCTTGGGACGGGGACAAACTACCTCTGGAAACACCATATATTTT. Its translation: CASSLGRGQTTSGNTIYF.

The rearrangement links TRBV28 to TRBJ2-3; 10 bases agree with TRBD1. The germline V gene has CDR1 MDHEN and CDR2 SYDVKM. The J segment lost 5 bases and the V segment lost 5 bases, leaving 10 bases of the junction unmatched. This CDR3 is built from 16 residues. The CDR3 sequence is CASSLGDRGIGDTQYF. CDR3 DNA: TGTGCCAGCAGTCTCGGGGACAGGGGAATCGGAGATACGCAGTATTTT.